This TCR beta chain emerged from a study of cytomegalovirus exposure and HLA in healthy donors (dated 2017 in TCRdb). For the study in its entirety: An earlier analysis of 587 of the donors reported 250 to 300 Gb of sequence data and 117 million unique TCR beta sequences obtained from 180 million or so T cells. An early release that covered some 630 HLA-typed donors contained approximately 300 gigabases of sequencing data and about 84 million unique TCR sequences. The genetic ancestry cluster associated with self-reported Caucasian donors included 65% to 90% of the roughly 400 genotyped donors. The aim of the study was to test whether cataloging public T cell receptors could identify signatures of past pathogen exposure. The study used immunosequencing to profile the T cell repertoires of 666 subjects and linked those repertoires to cytomegalovirus serostatus. In addition to the first cohort of approximately 650 subjects, a separate validation cohort of approximately 130 different subjects was used. To predict cytomegalovirus infection status, the study combined high-throughput TCR immunosequencing, statistical association of individual TCRs with disease status, and machine learning. A later analysis re-analyzed previously published TCR beta repertoires from hundreds of donors and added high-resolution HLA genotyping to study TCR occurrence patterns. Rather than using new phenotypic data, the later analysis identified candidate immune exposures from TCR beta sequences and from how often those sequences occurred across donors. To decide whether each TCR beta V gene segment behaved as functional or pseudogenic, an earlier analysis of fewer than 750 of the donors relied on high-throughput TCR beta sequencing. Donor age, sex, ethnicity and CMV serostatus were collected together with the repertoire data. Genome-wide SNP genotypes for about 55% of the roughly 670 donors were used in a later genetic analysis, which treated that subset as a discovery cohort. All discovery cohort repertoires had been generated on a single sequencing platform. HLA typing included class I and class II loci at four-digit resolution. The number of typed donors differed by locus: roughly 620-640 for A, B, C, DRB1 and DQB1; approximately 530 for DQA1; about 600 for DPA1; and some 430 for DPB1. Because of strong linkage in the cohort, roughly 5 DR-DQ haplotypes were treated as single units for association and clustering. Among 300 to 500 genotyped donors of the cohort, an average of approximately 200,000 unique TCR beta nucleotide sequences was sequenced per donor, of which about 18% were non-productive. General findings and caveats noted by the study authors: In a later analysis, TCR association rates were found to vary across HLA loci, with the most associated TCRs seen for DRB1 alleles and the fewest for HLA-C alleles. A group of highly shared sequence variants was considered likely to be a technical artifact of the sequencing pipeline. Specific HLA alleles were associated with about 17,000 TCR beta sequences at a false discovery rate of 0.05 in a later analysis. Correlated functional status among segregating V segments might be attributable to linkage disequilibrium, but an unknown experimental factor could not be ruled out. An earlier analysis of roughly 570 of the donors showed that most TCR beta V segments appeared in productive rearrangements either about 90% or about 30% of the time, which broadly matched IMGT annotations. It was suggested by the authors that the approach could potentially be generalized to other disease states and immunological phenotypes. A further reported finding was that TCR beta sequences accurately predicted the HLA-A and HLA-B alleles for most subjects in the first cohort. For the cohort, immune exposure information was limited to CMV serostatus. Most TCR sequences were seen in very few donors, while some public TCRs were found in many individuals. A total of 150 or so TCR beta chains were listed by the study as associated with cytomegalovirus. In a later genetic analysis, fewer N-insertions in productive TCRs were reported among donors in an Asian-associated ancestry cluster than the roughly 640-donor mean. In vitro tests confirmed that a few of the cytomegalovirus-associated TCR beta chains recognize cytomegalovirus antigens. The classifier was reported to diagnose cytomegalovirus status with high specificity and sensitivity in both the original and validation cohorts. Strong co-occurrence of HLA alleles, especially DR and DQ, made assigning TCR associations to individual alleles difficult. According to a later analysis, most CMV-associated TCR beta chains appeared to be HLA-restricted, and the HLA associations seemed to be driven largely by CMV exposure. A later analysis reported that several top co-occurrence clusters appeared linked to parvovirus B19, influenza, CMV and Epstein-Barr virus. In a later genetic analysis, a missense DCLRE1C variant was associated with V-gene and J-gene trimming of TCR beta chains, and the association was replicated in an independent cohort. The presence/absence analyses assumed that sequencing depth was roughly uniform across donors, and that assumption may not be true. Because counts were too low, fewer than 20 rarely observed V segments, including chromosome 9 orphons, were excluded from the earlier analysis of under 650 of the donors. A later analysis found that HLA-associated TCR beta chains were more clonally expanded and had lower generation probabilities than equally common non-associated chains. Some IMGT-functional V segments, including TRBV6-2 and TRBV6-3, could not be told apart with the 87-base-pair reads, so those segments were excluded. This cohort had only TCR beta chains sequenced, and the lack of alpha or paired-chain data limited which features could be detected. Because HLA typing was unavailable for some donors at each locus, only the typed subset was used in association tests.

The library was produced with the immunoSEQ multiplex PCR assay. The multiplex PCR relied on a mix of 60 forward primers for TCR Vbeta segments and 13 reverse primers for TCR Jbeta segments. The CDR3 region of rearranged TCR beta genes was amplified from genomic DNA by a multiplex PCR assay. On the Illumina HiSeq System, the amplified TCR beta libraries were sequenced as 87-base-pair reads. On the authors' methods: In a later analysis, 77 million or so unique TCR beta chains were counted across the 500 to 850 repertoires, and roughly 9.9 million of these chains were shared by at least two donors. A nearest-neighbor algorithm error-corrected the raw reads and collapsed the reads into unique sequences, merging closely related sequences to remove PCR and sequencing errors. CDR3 sequences were aligned to IMGT reference sequences to assign V, D and J gene segments. Each retained sequence needed at least a six-nucleotide match to both a V gene segment and a J gene segment. Rearrangements were called productive when the CDR3 lacked stop codons and stayed in frame with V and J; all others were non-productive. Following IMGT convention, CDR3 was defined as the stretch from the second conserved V-encoded cysteine up to the conserved J-encoded phenylalanine. The earlier analysis of approximately 590 of the donors excluded any sequence lacking an unambiguous match to a single V gene segment. In an earlier analysis of approximately 560 of the donors, a V segment was called functional when productive rearrangements were above 56.7%, and segregating when the standard deviation between donors exceeded 5%. To diagnose cytomegalovirus status from the catalog of TCR beta chain sequences, a statistical classification framework was built. A later analysis assigned V and J genes by comparing TCR nucleotide sequences with IMGT/GENE-DB human TR gene sequences. A later analysis assigned CDR3 sequences and most-parsimonious VDJ recombination scenarios with the TCRdist pipeline. A later analysis defined each TCR beta chain by its CDR3 amino acid sequence plus V-gene family, and excluded reads lacking a unique V-gene family. To address suspected cross-contamination and a sequencing artifact, a later analysis removed roughly 640 highly shared, low-generation-probability nucleotide sequences. In a later analysis, a clonal expansion index for each public chain was calculated from normalized within-repertoire ranks of inferred template counts. In a later analysis, generation probabilities were computed with a VDJ recombination model fitted to out-of-frame rearrangements, and the resulting probabilities were checked against IGoR. In a later analysis, TCR-TCR, TCR-HLA and TCR-CMV co-occurrence was scored with hypergeometric tests, and a repertoire-size bias correction was applied to TCR pairs. To estimate false discovery rates, a later analysis permuted the HLA or CMV assignments 20 times. In a later analysis, co-occurring TCRs were grouped with DBSCAN, and TCRdist sequence similarity was added when clustering was performed within HLA-allele-positive subsets. Repertoires with fewer than 30,000 or more than 120,000 public chains were left out of co-occurrence clustering, as were about 5 repertoires with anomalous nucleotide sharing. Drawn from immuneACCESS, this table holds only the in-frame rearrangements with V and J called that TCRdb kept. Clones are partly lost; checked studies trace under half to an unresolved V gene and leave the rest unexplained. V, J and clone size are taken as reported in that table, and D and trimming were inferred from the DNA itself. This sample gives about 180,000 clones in total; 84% of them show up just once. The ten biggest clones cover around 4.9% of the sample.

A note on this clone: Its antigen target is currently unknown. Base qualities are not at hand, and no much larger clone is one base apart.

The cohort consisted of 650 to 850 healthy bone marrow donors. At the time of sampling, every cohort member was nominally healthy, though immune exposures that went unrecorded were likely present. The donor tested CMV seronegative, placing the donor among the approximately 400 seronegative members of the cohort. A peripheral blood sample was provided by each donor, and peripheral blood mononuclear cells were used for TCR beta sequencing. The Qiagen DNeasy Blood Extraction Kit was used to extract genomic DNA from the blood cell samples. The CDR1 and CDR2 encoded by the germline V gene are SNHLY and FYNNEI. The V and J ends are trimmed by 6 bases and 5 bases, leaving 10 bases between them. Including cysteine and phenylalanine, the CDR3 has 12 amino acids. Here the CDR3 DNA is all that survives: 36 bases in frame from base 1.

Sequences were obtained from PBMCs. The receptor comes from a young man in good health and CMV-seronegative. The V gene is TRBV2 and the J gene is TRBJ1-1; 6 matching bases give a weak D call of TRBD1. CDR3 loop: CASRQGWTEAFF. The DNA is as follows: TGTGCCAGCAGACAGGGTTGGACTGAAGCTTTCTTT.